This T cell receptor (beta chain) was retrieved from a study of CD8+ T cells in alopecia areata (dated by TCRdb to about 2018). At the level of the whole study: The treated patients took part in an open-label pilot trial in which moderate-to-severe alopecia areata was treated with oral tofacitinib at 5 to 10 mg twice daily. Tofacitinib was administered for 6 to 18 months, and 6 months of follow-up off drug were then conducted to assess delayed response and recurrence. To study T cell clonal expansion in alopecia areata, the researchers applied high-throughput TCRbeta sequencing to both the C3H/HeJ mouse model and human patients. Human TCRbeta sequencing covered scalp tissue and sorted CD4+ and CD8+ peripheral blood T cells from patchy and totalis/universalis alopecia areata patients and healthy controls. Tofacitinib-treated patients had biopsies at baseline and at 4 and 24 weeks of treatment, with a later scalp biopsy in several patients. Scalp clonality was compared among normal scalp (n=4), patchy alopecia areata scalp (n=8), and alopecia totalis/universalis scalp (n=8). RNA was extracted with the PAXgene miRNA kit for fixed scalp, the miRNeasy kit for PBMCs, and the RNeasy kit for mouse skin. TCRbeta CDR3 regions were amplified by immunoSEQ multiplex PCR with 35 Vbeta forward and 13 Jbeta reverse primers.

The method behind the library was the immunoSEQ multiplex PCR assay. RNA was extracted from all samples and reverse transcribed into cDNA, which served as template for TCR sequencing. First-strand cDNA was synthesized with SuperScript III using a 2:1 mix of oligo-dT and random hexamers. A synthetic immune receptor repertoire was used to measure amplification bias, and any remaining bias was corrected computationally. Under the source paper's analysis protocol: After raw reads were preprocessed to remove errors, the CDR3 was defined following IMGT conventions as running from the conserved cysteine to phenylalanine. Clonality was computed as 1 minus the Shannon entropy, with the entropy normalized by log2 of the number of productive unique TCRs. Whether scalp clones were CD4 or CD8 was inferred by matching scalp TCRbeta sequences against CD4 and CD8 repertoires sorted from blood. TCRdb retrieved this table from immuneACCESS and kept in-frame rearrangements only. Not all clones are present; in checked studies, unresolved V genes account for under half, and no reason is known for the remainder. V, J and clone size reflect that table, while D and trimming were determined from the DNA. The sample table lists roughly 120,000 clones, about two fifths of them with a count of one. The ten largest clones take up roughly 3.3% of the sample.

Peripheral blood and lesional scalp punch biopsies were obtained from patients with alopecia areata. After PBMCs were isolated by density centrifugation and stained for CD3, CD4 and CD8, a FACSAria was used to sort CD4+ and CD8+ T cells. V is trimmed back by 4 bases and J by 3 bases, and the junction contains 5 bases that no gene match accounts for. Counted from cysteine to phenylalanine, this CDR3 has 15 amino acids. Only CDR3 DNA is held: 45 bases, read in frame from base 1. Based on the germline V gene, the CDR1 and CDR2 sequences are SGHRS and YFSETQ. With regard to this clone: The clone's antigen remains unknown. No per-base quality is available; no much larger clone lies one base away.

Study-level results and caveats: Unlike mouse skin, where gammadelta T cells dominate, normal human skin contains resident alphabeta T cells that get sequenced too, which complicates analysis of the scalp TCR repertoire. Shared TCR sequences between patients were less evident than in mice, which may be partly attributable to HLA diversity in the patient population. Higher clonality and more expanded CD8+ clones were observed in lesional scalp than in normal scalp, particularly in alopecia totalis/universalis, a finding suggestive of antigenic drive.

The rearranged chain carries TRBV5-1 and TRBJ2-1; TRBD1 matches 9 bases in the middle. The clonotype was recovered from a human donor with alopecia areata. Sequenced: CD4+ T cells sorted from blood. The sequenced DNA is TGCGCCAGCAGCCCCGGGACAGGGATCTACAATGAGCAGTTCTTC. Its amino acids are CASSPGTGIYNEQFF.